The 31 T cell receptor beta chains below come from one sample, sequenced in a study of T cells after yellow fever vaccination. TCRdb processed the 5' RACE reads anew with MiXCR; each CDR3 protein has one entry. The data show roughly 63,000 distinct CDR3 sequences, roughly 7.4% seen once. The sequencing here drew on CD8+ T cells sorted from PBMCs, taken 15 days after the yellow fever booster vaccination. These receptors were collected from a man aged 25 to 40 who received the YFV17D yellow fever vaccine.

In its sample, this clonotype was seen many times. V and J are TRBV7-9 and TRBJ2-7, with TRBD1 identical over 7 bases. With 5 bases clipped from V and 5 bases from J, the junction kept 12 bases outside the gene matches. Germline V lookup: CDR1 SEHNR, CDR2 FQNEAQ (reference sequence). CDR3 length: 15 residues. This CDR3 is CASSQGWGQTHEQYF. For the CDR3, the DNA is TGTGCCAGCAGCCAGGGGTGGGGACAGACGCACGAGCAGTACTTC.

This clonotype has a count of ten or more. This rearrangement joins TRBV5-1 to TRBJ2-7; a weak D match, TRBD1 (5 bases). V was cut by 4 bases and J by 1 base, with 9 bases left in between. The CDR3 length is 13 residues. Germline assignment: CDR1 SGHRS and CDR2 YFSETQ. The CDR3: CASSETESYEQYF. The CDR3 DNA is TGCGCCAGCAGCGAGACAGAGTCCTACGAGCAGTACTTC.

This clonotype was detected ten times or more. The V gene is TRBV6-2 or TRBV6-3, the J gene TRBJ2-5; tentative D call: TRBD2 (6 bases). Germline V CDR1 and CDR2: MNHEY, SVGEGT. This CDR3 has 11 amino acids. The ends were cut back, 6 bases at V and 5 bases at J, with 7 bases in the middle. The CDR3 here is CASREGETQYF. CDR3 sequence (DNA): TGTGCCAGCAGGGAGGGGGAGACCCAGTACTTC.

This clonotype has at least ten counts. The V call is TRBV7-8, the J call TRBJ2-5; D is unresolved. Germline V gene data show CDR1 as SGHVS and CDR2 as FQNEAQ. Trimming took off 1 base at V and 5 bases at J, with 11 bases between the two ends. CDR3 size: 14 residues. CDR3 DNA: TGTGCCAGCAGCTTAGAGGTCCCGCTTGAGACCCAGTACTTC. This encodes CASSLEVPLETQYF.

This clonotype was picked up many times. CDR3 in amino acids: CASSLPEPNNEQFF. The CDR3, as DNA: TGTGCCAGCAGCCTCCCGGAGCCGAACAATGAGCAGTTCTTC. The chain joins TRBV4-2 to TRBJ2-1, with D unresolved. The CDR3 consists of 14 residues. Germline V gives CDR1 LGHNA, CDR2 YNFKEQ. The V and J ends lost 4 bases and 5 bases respectively, with 12 bases between them.

This clonotype appeared many times. CDR3 bases: TGTGCCAGCAGCTCCGACAGGGTTGTTGGAAACACCATATATTTT. It encodes CASSSDRVVGNTIYF. This chain connects TRBV11-2 to TRBJ1-3, with TRBD1 matching over 7 bases. CDR1 and CDR2 from the germline V gene are SGHAT and FQNNGV. There are 15 residues in the CDR3. Germline trimming cut 4 bases from V and 3 bases from J; bases unmatched to any gene: 6. Full variable domain (remainder filled in from reference TRBV11-2 and TRBJ1-3): EAGVAQSPRYKIIEKRQSVAFWCNPISGHATLYWYQQILGQGPKLLIQFQNNGVVDDSQLPKDRFSAERLKGVDSTLKIQPAKLEDSAVYLCASSSDRVVGNTIYFGEGSWLTVV.

This clonotype has at least ten counts. This rearrangement joins TRBV7-2 to TRBJ2-1; TRBD2 might be the D (6 bases). CDR3 length equals 13 residues. From germline, CDR1 is SGHTA and CDR2 FQGNSA. V shed 1 base and J shed 12 bases, with 13 bases lying between them. The CDR3 reads CASSLEAAGGQFF. CDR3 nucleotides: TGTGCCAGCAGCTTAGAAGCCGCCGGGGGGCAGTTCTTC.

This clonotype has more than one count but fewer than ten. V is TRBV12-3 or TRBV12-4 and J is TRBJ2-3; D not certain. V lost 5 bases and J lost 6, with 6 bases in between. This CDR3 has 11 amino acids. This CDR3 reads CASSHSDTQYF. The CDR3 nucleotides are TGTGCCAGCAGTCATTCGGATACGCAGTATTTT.

This clonotype was seen ten or more times. The V gene is TRBV29-1, the J gene TRBJ2-1, with 12 nucleotides matching TRBD2. Trimming cost V 2 bases and J 4 bases; bases outside gene matches: 3. The CDR3 runs to 15 residues. Germline lookup yields CDR1 SQVTM and CDR2 ANQGSEA. The CDR3 spells CSVERTSGVYNEQFF. Written as DNA, the CDR3 is TGCAGCGTTGAAAGGACTAGCGGGGTGTACAATGAGCAGTTCTTC.

The V call is TRBV20-1, the J call TRBJ1-1; D might be TRBD1 (5 bases). CDR3 length: 14 amino acids. Germline loops: CDR1 DFQATT, CDR2 SNEGSKA (reference sequence). Deletions cut 6 bases from V and 7 bases from J, with 21 bases between. CDR3 coding DNA: TGCAGTGCCCATCGTCTCAGGGATCCGATTGAAGCTTTCTTT. Translated, it gives CSAHRLRDPIEAFF.

This clonotype was seen ten or more times. The V and J genes are TRBV27 and TRBJ2-7; the D call may be TRBD1 or TRBD2 (6 bases each). Per the germline V gene, CDR1 is MNHEY and CDR2 is SMNVEV (reference sequence). The CDR3 spans 16 residues. Trimming pared 1 base from V and 3 bases from J, leaving 16 bases between. DNA of the CDR3: TGTGCCAGCAGTTTATTTCCCGGGGGCCCTCGCTACGAGCAGTACTTC. It translates to CASSLFPGGPRYEQYF.

This clonotype was picked up many times. This sequence joins TRBV24-1 and TRBJ2-1, with 10 bases fitting TRBD2. The CDR3 sequence is 14 residues long. CDR1 KGHDR and CDR2 SFDVKD come from the germline V gene. Germline trimming cut 5 bases from V and 7 bases from J; bases unmatched to any gene: 4. The CDR3 DNA reads as TGTGCCACCAGTGTAAGCGGGAGGGAAAATGAGCAGTTCTTC. Its protein product is CATSVSGRENEQFF.

In its sample, this clonotype was seen many times. The chain couples TRBV20-1 to TRBJ2-3; D possibly corresponds to TRBD1 (6 bases). CDR3 length: 11 residues. Trimming removed 4 bases from V and 10 bases from J, with 12 bases in between. Per germline, CDR1 DFQATT and CDR2 SNEGSKA (reference sequence). DNA of the CDR3: TGCAGTGCTAAAGGGGGTCCCTCGCAGTATTTT. Its protein is CSAKGGPSQYF.

This clonotype was recorded at least ten times. The chain combines TRBV3-1 with TRBJ1-1; D ambiguous. Trimming took off 4 bases at V and 3 bases at J, with 9 bases between the two ends. The CDR3 sequence is 13 residues long. CDR1 and CDR2 from the germline V gene are LGHDT and YNNKEL (reference sequence). The CDR3 here is CASSLTEYTEAFF. The CDR3 bases are TGTGCCAGCAGCCTGACGGAATACACTGAAGCTTTCTTT.

This clonotype was counted many times. This chain connects TRBV10-3 to TRBJ2-5; tentative D call: TRBD2 (6 bases). V lost 2 bases and J 2 bases, leaving 15 bases between the germline ends. This CDR3 region has 16 residues. CDR1 ENHRY and CDR2 SYGVKD come from the germline V gene. CDR3: CAISESGSGSQETQYF. The CDR3 coding sequence is TGTGCCATCAGTGAGAGTGGGAGCGGGTCACAAGAGACCCAGTACTTC.

This clonotype was found many times. The J gene is TRBJ2-1, the V gene TRBV14, with a possible D match to TRBD1 (6 bases). The CDR3 contains 13 residues. Germline V lookup: CDR1 SGHDN, CDR2 FVKESK. With 6 bases removed from V and 6 bases from J, the gap between germline ends came to 12 bases. CDR3 residues: CASRTGQLNEQFF. The DNA for the CDR3 is TGTGCCAGCAGAACTGGACAGCTCAATGAGCAGTTCTTC.

This clonotype was counted at least ten times. The gene calls are TRBV6-4 and TRBJ2-1, with 8 bases that match TRBD1. CDR1 is MRHNA, CDR2 SNTAGT, per germline. The V and J ends lost 5 bases and 0 bases, in that order; junction bases with no gene match: 6. This CDR3 is 16 amino acids long. CDR3 loop: CASSLDRASSYNEQFF. CDR3 DNA sequence: TGTGCCAGCAGTTTGGACAGGGCCAGCTCCTACAATGAGCAGTTCTTC.

This clonotype was seen only a few times. V is TRBV5-6 and J is TRBJ2-3; D may be TRBD1 (5 bases). In germline, CDR1 is SGHDT, CDR2 YYEEEE. The V end lost 3 bases, the J end lost 2 bases, and 13 bases lay between the germline ends. The CDR3 sequence is 15 residues long. Written as DNA, the CDR3 is TGTGCCAGCAGCTACGACAGCCAATACACAGATACGCAGTATTTT. Translation gives CASSYDSQYTDTQYF.

This clonotype was seen many times. The CDR3 DNA follows: TGTGCCAGCAGCTTAACACCCCCCCTTACAACCACTAGCACAGATACGCAGTATTTT. Translation: CASSLTPPLTTTSTDTQYF. The chain combines TRBV7-3 with TRBJ2-3; D is unclear. Per the germline V gene, CDR1 is SGHTA and CDR2 is FQGTGA. V lost 0 bases to trimming and J lost 0 bases, with 19 bases between them. This CDR3 spans 19 amino acids.

This clonotype has at least ten counts. The gene calls are TRBV5-5 and TRBJ1-5; D is ambiguous. Germline CDR1 reads SGHKS; CDR2 reads YYEKEE (reference sequence). The CDR3 contains 15 residues. V was pared by 2 bases and J by 4 bases, with 13 bases between. The CDR3 region has the DNA TGTGCCAGCAGCTTTAGTGCCGGAGGGAATCAGCCCCAGCATTTT. As protein: CASSFSAGGNQPQHF.

This clonotype was observed many times. The rearrangement joins TRBV18 to TRBJ2-3; 7 bases match TRBD2. J was trimmed by 2 bases and V by 4 bases; bases with no gene match: 6. CDR1 and CDR2 from the germline V gene are KGHSH and LQKENI. This CDR3 is built from 15 residues. The CDR3 loop is CASSLGGGNTDTQYF. Here the CDR3 DNA reads TGTGCCAGCTCACTGGGCGGGGGAAACACAGATACGCAGTATTTT.

This clonotype was recorded many times. V is TRBV5-1 and J is TRBJ2-1, with TRBD2 matching over 12 bases. Per germline, CDR1 SGHRS and CDR2 YFSETQ. The CDR3 loop spans 16 amino acids. Trimming took 3 bases from V and 4 from J; bases not matched to a gene: 5. The CDR3 DNA is TGCGCCAGCAGCTCCGGGGGACTAGCGGGTTACAATGAGCAGTTCTTC. This gives the protein CASSSGGLAGYNEQFF. Full variable domain (remainder filled in from reference TRBV5-1 and TRBJ2-1): KAGVTQTPRYLIKTRGQQVTLSCSPISGHRSVSWYQQTPGQGLQFLFEYFSETQRNKGNFPGRFSGRQFSNSRSEMNVSTLELGDSALYLCASSSGGLAGYNEQFFGPGTRLTVL.

This clonotype was seen ten or more times. The chain recombines TRBV27 with TRBJ1-2; tentatively, D is TRBD1 (6 bases). Germline values: CDR1 MNHEY, CDR2 SMNVEV (reference sequence). Trimming left V 0 bases short and J 4 bases short, with 21 bases between. The CDR3 totals 18 residues. CDR3 sequence: CASSLSGDDGQPSYGYTF. In DNA, the CDR3 is TGTGCCAGCAGTTTATCGGGAGATGACGGACAGCCGTCCTATGGCTACACCTTC.

This clonotype was counted many times. The V and J genes are TRBV6-1 and TRBJ2-2; D might be TRBD2 (6 bases). CDR3 length: 14 residues. Germline V CDR1 and CDR2: MNHNS, SASEGT. Trimming pared 6 bases from V and 3 bases from J, leaving 11 bases between. The CDR3 coding sequence is TGTGCCAGCAGCTCGGGACTCCACACCGGGGAGCTGTTTTTT. Protein product: CASSSGLHTGELFF.

This clonotype was picked up many times. This chain connects TRBV10-3 to TRBJ2-3; 9 positions match TRBD2. The trim removed 11 bases at V and 4 bases at J, leaving 16 bases unmatched. Germline assignment: CDR1 ENHRY and CDR2 SYGVKD. The CDR3 covers 16 residues. This CDR3 is CAPRVAAGGRSDTQYF. DNA for the CDR3: TGTGCCCCCCGCGTTGCAGCGGGAGGTCGGTCAGATACGCAGTATTTT.

Only a few counts were recorded for this clonotype. This chain's CDR3 is CASSSPRVGSYEQYF. CDR3 sequence (DNA): TGTGCCAGCAGTTCCCCCAGGGTTGGATCCTACGAGCAGTACTTC. The chain is built from TRBV28 and TRBJ2-7, with TRBD1 as a possible D gene (5 bases). The CDR3 loop spans 15 amino acids. Germline values: CDR1 MDHEN, CDR2 SYDVKM. Deletions cut 4 bases from V and 1 base from J, with 14 bases between.

This clonotype was observed at least ten times. The V gene is TRBV5-6, the J gene TRBJ1-2; D is undetermined. The CDR3 sequence is 13 residues long. The V and J ends lost 2 bases and 1 base respectively, with 6 bases between them. Germline V gene lookup returns CDR1 SGHDT and CDR2 YYEEEE. In DNA, the CDR3 is TGTGCCAGCAGCTTTGGAAGTAACTATGGCTACACCTTC. It specifies CASSFGSNYGYTF. Complete variable domain (other parts from reference TRBV5-6 and TRBJ1-2): DAGVTQSPTHLIKTRGQQVTLRCSPKSGHDTVSWYQQALGQGPQFIFQYYEEEERQRGNFPDRFSGHQFPNYSSELNVNALLLGDSALYLCASSFGSNYGYTFGSGTRLTVV.

This clonotype was detected ten times or more. The chain is built from TRBV15 and TRBJ2-4; 8 bases are a match to TRBD1. Unmatched junction bases numbered 2, after V lost 3 bases and J lost 7 bases. This CDR3 has 13 residues. Germline V gene lookup returns CDR1 LNHNV and CDR2 YYDKDF (reference sequence). CDR3 coding DNA: TGTGCCACCAGCAGTCGACAGGGGAACATTCAGTACTTC. Translation gives CATSSRQGNIQYF.

The chain employs TRBV7-9 and TRBJ2-7; 11 bases match TRBD2. Germline V lookup: CDR1 SEHNR, CDR2 FQNEAQ (reference sequence). This CDR3 region has 15 residues. J gave up 4 bases and V 5 bases, and 7 bases lay outside the gene matches. CDR3 nucleotides: TGTGCCAGCAGCCCGGTTAGCGGGAGGGCTTACGAGCAGTACTTC. As protein: CASSPVSGRAYEQYF.

In its sample, this clonotype was seen many times. The chain employs TRBV20-1 and TRBJ2-3, with 8 bases fitting TRBD2. Looked up from germline, CDR1 is DFQATT and CDR2 is SNEGSKA (reference sequence). This CDR3 spans 12 amino acids. V dropped 6 bases and J dropped 6; count of bases not matched to a gene: 5. CDR3 protein: CSALTSADTQYF. The DNA for the CDR3 is TGCAGTGCGCTGACTAGCGCCGATACGCAGTATTTT.

This clonotype was seen more than once but under ten times. This chain connects TRBV7-9 to TRBJ2-1; perhaps TRBD2 as D (6 bases). Germline CDR1 SEHNR, CDR2 FQNEAQ (reference sequence). The CDR3 is made up of 16 amino acids. V lost 5 bases, J lost 2 bases, and 16 bases lay in between. CDR3 in DNA: TGTGCCAGCAGCACGACTATGTGGGGGGCCTACAATGAGCAGTTCTTC. It specifies CASSTTMWGAYNEQFF.